Sequencing of this T cell receptor (beta chain) was carried out in a study of T-cell memory formation after mild COVID-19. Looking at the study overall: In these data, TCR clusters were largely donor specific.

Study findings and constraints: Day 15 to 85 contracting clones showed balanced CD4/CD8; later expanders leaned CD4+.

With constant-segment primers, 5'RACE yielded cDNA libraries of TCR alpha and TCR beta that carried sample barcodes and UMIs. MiXCR, run by TCRdb on the 5' RACE reads, gives a single entry per CDR3 protein. This table has 300,000 to 350,000 distinct CDR3 sequences, approximately 14% appearing once. This clonotype was counted only a few times. The antigen remains unidentified. The CDR3 has 15 residues. V gave up 4 bases and J gave up 2 bases; unmatched junction bases: 9. The germline V gene has CDR1 SGHRS and CDR2 YFSETQ. The sequencing sample was made of PBMCs or a T cell subset sorted from them (not recorded which). The chain carries TRBV5-1 and TRBJ2-7; 7 positions agree with TRBD1. This TCR was sampled from a young man who had mild COVID-19 (a few samples of this study predate the infection). Cell type and time point are not known. The CDR3 protein is CASSPRDSHPYEQYF. CDR3 bases: TGCGCCAGCAGCCCCCGGGACAGCCATCCCTACGAGCAGTACTTC.